This TCR beta chain comes out of a study of cytomegalovirus exposure and HLA in healthy donors. Study-wide findings and caveats: The study recorded 160 or so TCR beta chains that were cytomegalovirus-associated. There were some public TCRs occurring in many donors, but most TCR sequences were rare.

V was clipped by 5 bases and J by 0 bases; unmatched bases: 6. The CDR3 length is 16 residues. Germline V gives CDR1 SGHTA, CDR2 FQGNSA. Only in-frame clones appear in the TCRdb table, and some are missing; sequencing was by immunoSEQ multiplex PCR. Of some 180,000 clones in the sample, approximately 89% were seen once. About this clone: What it binds is unknown.

V and J are TRBV7-2 and TRBJ2-3; 9 nucleotides line up with TRBD1. Specimen: PBMCs. This clonotype originated in a man aged 25-40 years in good health and CMV-seropositive. In nucleotides, the CDR3 is TGTGCCAGCAGCCACCCCGGGACAGGGAGCACAGATACGCAGTATTTT. Translated, it gives CASSHPGTGSTDTQYF.